These 8 T cell receptor beta chains were all obtained from the same sample, sequenced in a study of esophageal squamous cell carcinoma under preoperative chemotherapy. TCRdb analysed the PCR reads with MiXCR anew, one entry per CDR3 protein. The sample gives over 14,000 distinct CDR3 sequences, around three fifths of which show up once; more than 50% is in the top ten. The time point denotes: before preoperative PTX-NDP chemotherapy. Sampling was carried out from a patient given preoperative chemotherapy. These receptor sequences come from a human donor with esophageal squamous cell carcinoma. The donor label of this sample is uncertain.

As to this clonotype: At one end, the junction sequence differs from germline, possibly due to a read error. This chain uses TRBV6-1 with TRBJ2-3; tentatively, D is TRBD2 (7 bases). Germline values: CDR1 MNHNS, CDR2 SASEGT. This CDR3 region has 14 residues. The CDR3 spells CAGGGAGEPETQYF. The CDR3 bases are TGTGCGGGGGGGGGGGCAGGTGAGCCAGAGACGCAGTATTTC.

A remark on this clonotype: The junction differs from germline at one of its ends, possibly a read error. This chain connects TRBV6-1 to TRBJ2-1, with D perhaps TRBD2 (6 bases). CDR3 length: 12 residues. CDR1 MNHNS and CDR2 SASEGT come from the germline V gene. The CDR3, as DNA: TGTGCCAGCAGGGGGGGTACCGCTAAGCTGTTTTTC. This sequence encodes CASRGGTAKLFF.

This clonotype has ten or more counts. This CDR3 reads CASSLERWNEQFF. CDR3 DNA sequence: TGTGCCAGCAGCTTAGAACGATGGAATGAGCAGTTCTTC. The V gene is TRBV11-2, the J gene TRBJ2-1; D is uncertain. Trimming left V 0 bases short and J 7 bases short, with 7 bases between. This CDR3 spans 13 amino acids. Germline assignment: CDR1 SGHAT and CDR2 FQNNGV.

On this clonotype itself: One end of the junction varies from germline; a read error may be responsible. This chain connects TRBV7-2 to TRBJ2-4; 8 bases fit TRBD2. The CDR3 extends over 15 amino acids. The germline V gene encodes CDR1 SGHTA and CDR2 FQGNSA. The CDR3 nucleotides are TGTGCCAGCAGCCCGGGGGGGCGAGGCAAAAACATGCAGTATTTC. Translation gives CASSPGGRGKNMQYF.

In its sample, this clonotype was seen a few times. V and J are TRBV7-2 and TRBJ2-1; 7 positions match TRBD2. Germline CDR1 SGHTA, CDR2 FQGNSA. The CDR3 spans 15 residues. The V gene end was trimmed by 2 bases and the J gene end by 10 bases; junction bases not matched to a gene: 11. This CDR3 reads CASSLFGRETHEQFF. CDR3 sequence (DNA): TGTGCCAGCAGCTTATTCGGGCGGGAGACTCACGAGCAGTTCTTC.

The chain is built from TRBV6-1 and TRBJ2-4; possible D gene TRBD2, 6 bases. The V gene lost 6 bases and the J gene lost 13 bases, with 28 bases spanning the gap. This CDR3 region has 16 residues. The germline V gene has CDR1 MNHNS and CDR2 SASEGT. CDR3 sequence: CASRGGGQGAPDTQYF. In nucleotides, the CDR3 is TGTGCCAGCAGGGGAGGTGGGCAGGGTGCCCCAGATACGCAGTACTTC.

V is TRBV6-1 and J is TRBJ2-6; either TRBD1 or TRBD2 may supply D (6 bases each). The J call may be wrong; the DNA end is better matched by TRBJ2-7. The length of the CDR3 is 16 residues. The germline CDR1 and CDR2 sequences are MNHNS and SASEGT. DNA of the CDR3: TGTGCCAGCAGGGGCAACGGGGGCCGTGACCCAGAGACGCAGTACTTC. Translating it yields CASRGNGGRDPETQYF.

V is TRBV6-1 and J is TRBJ2-1, with 7 bases fitting TRBD2. With the DNA end fitting TRBJ2-5 better, the J assignment may be wrong. CDR1 and CDR2 (germline): MNHNS, SASEGT. CDR3 length: 15 amino acids. CDR3 residues: CARGLGGSDKETQYF. In DNA, the CDR3 is TGTGCCAGGGGGCTCGGGGGGAGTGACAAAGAGACCCAGTACTTC.